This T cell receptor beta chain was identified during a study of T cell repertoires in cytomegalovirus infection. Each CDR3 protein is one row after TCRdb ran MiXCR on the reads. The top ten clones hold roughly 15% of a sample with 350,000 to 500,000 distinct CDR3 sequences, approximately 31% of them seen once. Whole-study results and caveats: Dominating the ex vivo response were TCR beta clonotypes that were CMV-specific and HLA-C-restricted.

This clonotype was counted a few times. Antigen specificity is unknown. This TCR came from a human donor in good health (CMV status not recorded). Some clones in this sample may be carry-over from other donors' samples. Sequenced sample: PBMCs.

The CDR3 DNA reads as TGTGCCAGTAGGGGTCCCGGGGGCCGGACGCGCTACACCTTC. Residues: CASRGPGGRTRYTF. The chain recombines TRBV19 with TRBJ1-2, with TRBD1 as a possible D gene (6 bases). The V gene lost 6 bases and the J gene lost 9 bases, with 20 bases spanning the gap. Germline V gives CDR1 LNHDA, CDR2 SQIVND (reference sequence). The length of the CDR3 is 14 residues.